The clone carrying this TCR beta chain was seen ten or more times. The source of the sample is a study of T cells in Graves' hyperthyroidism and ophthalmopathy. RNA transcripts gave rise to amplified TCR beta CDR3 regions. First-round RT-PCR of the TCR CDR3 relied on the HTBI primer set. In TCRdb, the multiplex PCR reads were re-called with MiXCR into one record per CDR3 protein. The top ten clones hold approximately 8.7% of a sample with over 700,000 distinct CDR3 sequences, 38% of them seen once. Sample: blood. The sequence derives from a man between 18 and 35 years old with Graves' hyperthyroidism.

The CDR3 protein is CAISESEVVYEQYF. CDR3 bases: TGTGCCATCAGTGAGTCAGAGGTAGTCTACGAGCAGTACTTC. The gene calls are TRBV10-3 and TRBJ2-7; D remains ambiguous. This CDR3 contains 14 residues. Deletions cut 0 bases from V and 3 bases from J, with 9 bases between. Germline assignment: CDR1 ENHRY and CDR2 SYGVKD.